This TCR beta chain was profiled in a study of cytomegalovirus exposure and HLA in healthy donors. Study context: Early released data comprised some 91 million unique TCRs from HLA-typed donors.

It was with 60 Vbeta and 13 Jbeta primers that the PCR ran. The table came from immunoSEQ multiplex PCR; TCRdb's copy has only in-frame clones and leaves some out. Its clone listing holds more than 40,000 clones. The germline V gene encodes CDR1 LGHNA and CDR2 YSLEER. Trimming cost V 4 bases and J 4 bases, with 7 bases left between them. This CDR3 is built from 12 residues. The TCR originated in a female donor in good health and CMV-seronegative. The specimen sequenced was PBMCs. This chain connects TRBV4-3 to TRBJ1-2; tentative D call: TRBD1 (6 bases). CDR3 amino acids: CASSPGAYGYTF. CDR3 in DNA: TGCGCCAGCAGCCCAGGGGCCTATGGCTACACCTTC.